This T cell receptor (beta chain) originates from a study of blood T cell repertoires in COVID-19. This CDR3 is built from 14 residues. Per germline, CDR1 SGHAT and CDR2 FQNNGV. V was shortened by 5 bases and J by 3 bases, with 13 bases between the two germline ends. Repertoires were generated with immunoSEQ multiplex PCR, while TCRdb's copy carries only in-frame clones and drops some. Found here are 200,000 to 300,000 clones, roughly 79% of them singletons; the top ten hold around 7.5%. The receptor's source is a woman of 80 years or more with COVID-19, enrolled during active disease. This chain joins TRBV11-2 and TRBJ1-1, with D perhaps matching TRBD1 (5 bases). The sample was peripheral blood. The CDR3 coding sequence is TGTGCCAGCAGCCATAGGGGAGGGGACACTGAAGCTTTCTTT. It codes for CASSHRGGDTEAFF.